The clone carrying this T cell receptor beta chain showed up just a few times. Antigen unknown. Over chemoradiotherapy, repertoires were sampled more than once. Only in-frame clones appear in the TCRdb table, and some are missing; sequencing was by immunoSEQ multiplex PCR. The sample lists about 22,000 clones; around two thirds were seen once. The data were obtained in a study of chemoradiotherapy in HPV16-positive cancers. About the study: Two HPV16-positive patients' cells yielded candidate HPV-specific clones and common motifs. Study-level findings and limits: The functional HPV-specific definition rests on just two HPV16-positive patients. During treatment, candidate HPV-specific clones and E7-related motifs expanded in tumor.

This CDR3 has 15 residues. CDR1 is KGHSH, CDR2 LQKENI, per germline. With 3 bases removed from V and 3 bases from J, the gap between germline ends came to 12 bases. The clonotype was recovered from a human donor with HPV-associated anogenital cancer. The biological material was taken from a patient who underwent chemoradiotherapy. The chain employs TRBV18 and TRBJ1-5, with a possible D match to TRBD1 (6 bases). DNA of the CDR3: TGTGCCAGCTCACCGGGGACACATATCAATCAGCCCCAGCATTTT. Its protein is CASSPGTHINQPQHF.